Listed below are T cell receptor beta chains from one sample, sequenced in a study of CD4 T cells in relation to SARS-CoV-2 and coronaviruses. Clones were read by immunoSEQ multiplex PCR, and TCRdb kept only the in-frame ones, dropping some. The sample holds some 26,000 clones, 60% to 80% seen once. Their cognate antigens are unknown. Material for sequencing was CD4+ T cells from PBMCs, cultured in vitro. Every receptor here comes from a human donor in good health. Each CDR3 is given with its conserved first and last residue. Fields, in order: J gene, V gene, clone size, D gene, CDR3 DNA, CDR3 protein. A D gene is named only where the DNA matches it firmly. Size is omitted from some rows. Given values are once, few, many or a class for expanded clones.

J: TRBJ2-6
V: TRBV7-6
size: NA
D: TRBD1
DNA: TGTGCCAGCAGCAAGGGACAGGCTCCCGGGGCCAACGTCCTGACTTTC
CDR3: CASSKGQAPGANVLTF

J: TRBJ2-3
V: TRBV7-7
size: NA
D: NA
DNA: TGTGCTAGCAGCTCAGGGCGGGGTAGCACAGATACGCAGTATTTT
CDR3: CASSSGRGSTDTQYF

J: TRBJ1-6
V: TRBV5-1
size: NA
D: TRBD1
DNA: TGCGCCAGCAGCCCATGGACAGGGGCCCCTGAAGGAGCCCTCCACTTT
CDR3: CASSPWTGAPEGALHF

J: TRBJ1-2
V: TRBV4-3
size: NA
D: NA
DNA: TGCGCCAGCAGCCAAGGGGCAGGAGCTAACTATGGCTACACCTTC
CDR3: CASSQGAGANYGYTF

J: TRBJ2-3
V: TRBV18
size: NA
D: NA
DNA: TGTGCCAGCTCACCACCGTCCCACCCTGGTACGCAGTATTTT
CDR3: CASSPPSHPGTQYF

J: TRBJ1-3
V: TRBV5-8
size: NA
D: NA
DNA: TGTGCCAGCAGCTTCGGGGGACATGGAAACACCATATATTTT
CDR3: CASSFGGHGNTIYF

J: TRBJ1-1
V: TRBV10-3
size: NA
D: TRBD1
DNA: TGTGCCTTGGGACAGGGGGCTGAAGCTTTCTTT
CDR3: CALGQGAEAFF

J: TRBJ1-1
V: TRBV11-2
size: NA
D: TRBD1
DNA: TGTGCCAGCAGCCATGGACAGGGGGGCACTGAAGCTTTCTTT
CDR3: CASSHGQGGTEAFF

J: TRBJ2-3
V: TRBV7-2
size: few
D: TRBD2
DNA: TGTGCCAGCAGCTTAGGGACTAGCGGTACGCAGTATTTT
CDR3: CASSLGTSGTQYF

J: TRBJ2-3
V: TRBV18
size: few
D: NA
DNA: TGTGCCAGCTCAAGGCGGACTGGCGGTAGCACAGATACGCAGTATTTT
CDR3: CASSRRTGGSTDTQYF

J: TRBJ2-1
V: TRBV6-5
size: few
D: NA
DNA: TGTGCCAGCAAATTAAGCGCCAACAATGAGCAGTTCTTC
CDR3: CASKLSANNEQFF

J: TRBJ2-1
V: TRBV5-4
size: NA
D: NA
DNA: TGTGCCAGCAGCTTTCCGAGTCACAATGAGCAGTTCTTC
CDR3: CASSFPSHNEQFF

J: TRBJ1-6
V: TRBV12-3/TRBV12-4
size: NA
D: TRBD1
DNA: TGTGCCAGCAGTTCAGGGGGAGACTCACCCCTCCACTTT
CDR3: CASSSGGDSPLHF

J: TRBJ1-5
V: TRBV6-1
size: NA
D: NA
DNA: TGTGCCAGCAGTGTATTGGGGGGAATCGTTCGTCAGCCCCAGCATTTT
CDR3: CASSVLGGIVRQPQHF

J: TRBJ1-2
V: TRBV7-6
size: NA
D: TRBD1
DNA: TGTGCCAGCAGCTTATCATTGGGGCAGGGGGTTAATGGCTACACCTTC
CDR3: CASSLSLGQGVNGYTF

J: TRBJ1-1
V: TRBV6-5
size: NA
D: NA
DNA: TGTGCCAGCAGTTACTCTAGAACGGGAACTGAAGCTTTCTTT
CDR3: CASSYSRTGTEAFF

J: TRBJ2-6
V: TRBV19
size: NA
D: TRBD1
DNA: TGTGCCAGTAGTATGGGGCAGGGGGCGGCTGGGGCCAACGTCCTGACTTTC
CDR3: CASSMGQGAAGANVLTF

J: TRBJ1-2
V: TRBV20-1
size: NA
D: NA
DNA: TGCAGTGCTACAACAGGGTTTGGCTACACCTTC
CDR3: CSATTGFGYTF

J: TRBJ2-6
V: TRBV7-3
size: NA
D: NA
DNA: TGTGCCAGCAGCCCAGCTTCTGGGGCCAACGTCCTGACTTTC
CDR3: CASSPASGANVLTF

J: TRBJ1-2
V: TRBV5-1
size: NA
D: TRBD1
DNA: TGCGCCAGCAGCTCCGGGACAGGGGGCAACTATGGCTACACCTTC
CDR3: CASSSGTGGNYGYTF

J: TRBJ1-5
V: TRBV2
size: NA
D: NA
DNA: TGTGCCAGCAGTGTTGGGGCGGCCGTTCGGTATCAGCCCCAGCATTTT
CDR3: CASSVGAAVRYQPQHF

J: TRBJ1-3
V: TRBV6-1
size: few
D: NA
DNA: TGTGCCATCCAGAACCGGGTGGGGACAGGAAACACCATATATTTT
CDR3: CAIQNRVGTGNTIYF

J: TRBJ1-1
V: TRBV5-1
size: NA
D: NA
DNA: TGCGCCAGCAGCTTGCAGAGCGGGGGGCTCACTGAAGCTTTCTTT
CDR3: CASSLQSGGLTEAFF

J: TRBJ2-7
V: TRBV14
size: NA
D: TRBD1
DNA: TGTGCCAGCAGCCACGGTCGACAGGGGGCTGGGGAGCAGTACTTC
CDR3: CASSHGRQGAGEQYF

J: TRBJ1-2
V: TRBV19
size: NA
D: NA
DNA: TGTGCCAGTATCCCGCCCGGGTTTTCTGGCTACACCTTC
CDR3: CASIPPGFSGYTF

J: TRBJ2-2
V: TRBV11-2
size: NA
D: NA
DNA: TGTGCCAGCAGCTTAGGGGGCAGCACCGGGGAGCTGTTTTTT
CDR3: CASSLGGSTGELFF

J: TRBJ2-7
V: TRBV19
size: NA
D: NA
DNA: TGTGCCACCTCTAGCGACTCCTACGAGCAGTACTTC
CDR3: CATSSDSYEQYF

J: TRBJ2-2
V: TRBV4-1
size: NA
D: TRBD1
DNA: TGCGCCAGCAGCCATATTACAGGGGCCGGGGAGCTGTTTTTT
CDR3: CASSHITGAGELFF

J: TRBJ1-2
V: TRBV19
size: once
D: NA
DNA: TGTGCCAGTAGTATCCCCGGGACCGATAAGGGTGGCTACACCTTC
CDR3: CASSIPGTDKGGYTF

J: TRBJ2-7
V: TRBV7-2
size: NA
D: NA
DNA: TGTGCCAGCAGCGTAGGTATTGGCGGCTACGAGCAGTACTTC
CDR3: CASSVGIGGYEQYF

J: TRBJ2-3
V: TRBV18
size: NA
D: NA
DNA: TGTGCCAGCTCACCACCGGAGAATACGCAGTATTTT
CDR3: CASSPPENTQYF

J: TRBJ2-3
V: TRBV2
size: NA
D: NA
DNA: TGTGCCAGTGTGAGGATGCTTGGGGACGTCACAGATACGCAGTATTTT
CDR3: CASVRMLGDVTDTQYF

J: TRBJ2-7
V: TRBV6-5
size: NA
D: TRBD1
DNA: TGTGCCAGCACCACGGGGACAGAGAGGGGCGAGCAGTACTTC
CDR3: CASTTGTERGEQYF

J: TRBJ1-5
V: TRBV30
size: few
D: TRBD1
DNA: TGTGCCTGGAGTGAACAGGGGAGCAATCAGCCCCAGCATTTT
CDR3: CAWSEQGSNQPQHF

J: TRBJ2-5
V: TRBV19
size: NA
D: NA
DNA: TGTGCCAGTAGTAACGGGGACCAAGAGACCCAGTACTTC
CDR3: CASSNGDQETQYF

J: TRBJ2-2
V: TRBV11-3
size: NA
D: NA
DNA: TGTGCCAGCACCAAGGGGGAAGAAGGGGCCCGCGGGGAGCTGTTTTTT
CDR3: CASTKGEEGARGELFF

J: TRBJ2-1
V: TRBV6-2/TRBV6-3
size: NA
D: TRBD1
DNA: TGTGCCAGCAGTGTATCAACTGACAGGGACCCTAATGAGCAGTTCTTC
CDR3: CASSVSTDRDPNEQFF

J: TRBJ2-1
V: TRBV10-2
size: NA
D: NA
DNA: TGCGCCAGCAGAAGGACAGACCATTACAATGAGCAGTTCTTC
CDR3: CASRRTDHYNEQFF

J: TRBJ2-7
V: TRBV5-1
size: NA
D: TRBD2
DNA: TGCGCCAGCAGCTTGGGACTAGCGGGGGACGAGCAGTACTTC
CDR3: CASSLGLAGDEQYF

J: TRBJ2-7
V: TRBV6-6
size: few
D: TRBD1
DNA: TGTGCCAGCAATCATCAGGGACAGGGGTTATACGAGCAGTACTTC
CDR3: CASNHQGQGLYEQYF

J: TRBJ2-7
V: TRBV7-9
size: NA
D: NA
DNA: TGTGCCAGCAGCTTAGCCGCAGCGGCTACCTACGAGCAGTACTTC
CDR3: CASSLAAAATYEQYF

J: TRBJ2-1
V: TRBV25-1
size: once
D: NA
DNA: TGTGCCAGCAGTGAATATACGGAGCGGAGCTACAATGAGCAGTTCTTC
CDR3: CASSEYTERSYNEQFF

J: TRBJ2-2
V: TRBV7-7
size: NA
D: TRBD1
DNA: TGTGCCAGCAGCTTAGTCCGAGGACAGGGCACCGGGGAGCTGTTTTTT
CDR3: CASSLVRGQGTGELFF

J: TRBJ2-3
V: TRBV21-1
size: NA
D: NA
DNA: TGTGCCAGCAGCAAAGGAGACAGGGGTTACGCAGATACGCAGTATTTT
CDR3: CASSKGDRGYADTQYF

J: TRBJ2-1
V: TRBV7-2
size: NA
D: NA
DNA: TGTGCCAGCAGCTTAGGGGGACACAGGGTGGGTACAACCGACAATGAGCAGTTCTTC
CDR3: CASSLGGHRVGTTDNEQFF

J: TRBJ1-4
V: TRBV7-2
size: NA
D: NA
DNA: TGTGCCAGCAGCAGCCCCCCCTATAATGAAAAACTGTTTTTT
CDR3: CASSSPPYNEKLFF

J: TRBJ1-1
V: TRBV30
size: NA
D: NA
DNA: TGTGCCTGGAGTGTAAAAGGGTTTGAAGCTTTCTTT
CDR3: CAWSVKGFEAFF

J: TRBJ2-2
V: TRBV2
size: NA
D: NA
DNA: TGTGCCAGCAGTGGGGTCGGAGCGAACACCGGGGAGCTGTTTTTT
CDR3: CASSGVGANTGELFF

J: TRBJ2-7
V: TRBV2
size: NA
D: TRBD1
DNA: TGTGCCAGCAGACTAGACAGGGAAGGGCAGTACTTC
CDR3: CASRLDREGQYF

J: TRBJ1-3
V: TRBV14
size: NA
D: TRBD1
DNA: TGTGCCAGCAGCCCGCGGACAGGGCATGGAAACACCATATATTTT
CDR3: CASSPRTGHGNTIYF

J: TRBJ2-7
V: TRBV5-1
size: NA
D: TRBD2
DNA: TGCGCCAGCAGCTTTAGCGGGAGAGGTGACGAGCAGTACTTC
CDR3: CASSFSGRGDEQYF

J: TRBJ2-7
V: TRBV18
size: NA
D: TRBD1
DNA: TGTGCCAGCTCACCGAGGACAGGCAGCACCTACGAGCAGTACTTC
CDR3: CASSPRTGSTYEQYF